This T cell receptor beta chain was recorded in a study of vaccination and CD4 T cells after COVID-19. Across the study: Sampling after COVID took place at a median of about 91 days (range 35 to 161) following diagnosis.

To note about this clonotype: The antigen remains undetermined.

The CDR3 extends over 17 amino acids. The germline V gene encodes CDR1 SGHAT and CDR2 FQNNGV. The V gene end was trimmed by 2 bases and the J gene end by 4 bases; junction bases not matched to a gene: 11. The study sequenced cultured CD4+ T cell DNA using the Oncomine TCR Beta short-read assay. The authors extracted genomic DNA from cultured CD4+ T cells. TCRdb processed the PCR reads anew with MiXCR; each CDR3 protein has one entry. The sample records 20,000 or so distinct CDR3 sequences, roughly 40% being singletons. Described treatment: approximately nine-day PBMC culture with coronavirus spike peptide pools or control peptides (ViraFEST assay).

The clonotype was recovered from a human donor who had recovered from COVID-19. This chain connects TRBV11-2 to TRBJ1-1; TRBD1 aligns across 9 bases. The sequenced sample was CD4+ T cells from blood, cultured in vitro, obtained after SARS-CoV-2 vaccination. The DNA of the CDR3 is TGTGCCAGCAGCTTATGGAGCGGACAGGGGAGTAGCACTGAAGCTTTCTTT. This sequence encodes CASSLWSGQGSSTEAFF.